The clone carrying this T cell receptor (beta chain) was detected once. Germline lookup yields CDR1 SEHNR and CDR2 FQNEAQ (reference sequence). Trimming stripped 5 bases from V and 6 bases from J, with 9 bases between. CDR3 length equals 12 residues. Original processing notes: Quantification of nucleated cells was approximated via reference gene primer amplification. This table comes from immunoSEQ multiplex PCR, and its TCRdb copy is limited to in-frame clones, with some not included. V and J calls and clone size are those listed in that table; D and trimming were worked out from the DNA. The table lists 60,000 to 75,000 clones, more than 75% of them singletons, with roughly 1.4% in the top ten. This sample is part of a study of blood T cell repertoires in COVID-19. Turning to the study itself: Samples representing acute and convalescent COVID-19 were sourced from the United States, Italy and Spain. In each case, the material was cDNA or gDNA derived from T cells, B-cell-depleted T cells, or PBMCs.

This sequence joins TRBV7-9 and TRBJ2-3, with unresolved D. The receptor was derived from a human donor in a cohort sampled during active COVID-19. Sequences were obtained from peripheral blood. CDR3 nucleotides: TGTGCCAGCAGCCCGGCTAGGGATACGCAGTATTTT. The encoded protein is CASSPARDTQYF. Full variable domain (rest looked up from reference TRBV7-9 and TRBJ2-3): DTGVSQNPRHKITKRGQNVTFRCDPISEHNRLYWYRQTLGQGPEFLTYFQNEAQLEKSRLLSDRFSAERPKGSFSTLEIQRTEQGDSAMYLCASSPARDTQYFGPGTRLTVL.